Listed here are 2 T cell receptor beta chains from one sample, sequenced in a study of shared clonotypes between healthy human individuals. TCRdb keeps only in-frame clones here, not all; method: immunoSEQ multiplex PCR. The table lists millions of clones, approximately 94% of them singletons. The sequencing input was naive CD4+ T cells sorted from blood. As for subset: CD45RA+ positively selected. The receptors originated from a man aged 18 to 30 in good health.

This chain connects TRBV10-3 to TRBJ1-2; a possible D gene is TRBD1 (6 bases). This CDR3 spans 13 amino acids. V shed 5 bases and J shed 4 bases, with 11 bases lying between them. In germline, CDR1 is ENHRY, CDR2 SYGVKD. The CDR3 sequence is CAISSGTPYGYTF. CDR3 coding DNA: TGTGCCATCAGTTCGGGGACACCCTATGGCTACACCTTC.

This sequence joins TRBV21-1 and TRBJ2-7; TRBD1 was called by the table and not checked on the DNA. TRBV21-1 is assigned pseudogene status. This CDR3 contains 13 residues. The CDR3 sequence: CASRTTGTYEQYF. CDR3 coding DNA: TGTGCCAGCAGAACGACAGGGACCTACGAGCAGTACTTC.